This T cell receptor (beta chain) was recorded in a study of cytomegalovirus exposure and HLA in healthy donors (dated by TCRdb to 2017 to 2019). Study-level background: In an earlier analysis of 587 of the donors, 250 to 300 Gb of sequence data and 95 million to 130 million unique TCR beta sequences from about 179 million T cells were reported. Around 320 gigabases of sequencing data and approximately 85 million unique TCR sequences were included in an early release covering around 650 HLA-typed donors. The genetic ancestry cluster associated with self-reported Caucasian donors included 80% to 90% of the roughly 410 genotyped donors. The study aimed to test whether cataloging public T cell receptors could reveal signatures of past pathogen exposure. Using immunosequencing, the study profiled T cell repertoires from fewer than 700 subjects and related those repertoires to cytomegalovirus serostatus. Besides the first cohort of about 730 subjects, a separate validation cohort made up of 120 different subjects was used. High-throughput TCR immunosequencing, statistical association of individual TCRs with disease status, and machine learning were combined to predict cytomegalovirus infection status. In a later analysis, previously published TCR beta repertoires from about 670 donors were re-analyzed and high-resolution HLA genotyping was added so that TCR occurrence patterns could be studied. Rather than drawing on any new phenotypic data, the later analysis identified candidate immune exposures from TCR beta sequences and the way those sequences occurred across donors. In an earlier analysis of roughly 600 of the donors, high-throughput TCR beta sequencing was used to judge whether each TCR beta V gene segment behaved as functional or pseudogenic. Alongside the repertoire data, information on donor age, sex, ethnicity and CMV serostatus was compiled. A later genetic analysis used genome-wide SNP genotypes for about 65% of the roughly 700 donors, treating that subset as a discovery cohort. All discovery cohort repertoires had been generated using a single sequencing platform. HLA typing included class I and class II loci at four-digit resolution. The number of typed donors differed by locus: about 620-630 for A, B, C, DRB1 and DQB1; approximately 530 for DQA1; 606 for DPA1; and some 450 for DPB1. Because of strong linkage in the cohort, a few DR-DQ haplotypes were treated as single units for association and clustering. On average, over 200,000 unique TCR beta nucleotide sequences were sequenced per donor among fewer than 500 genotyped donors of the cohort, with about 19% of those sequences being non-productive.

The cohort comprised 710 or so healthy bone marrow donors. At the time of sampling, all cohort members were nominally healthy, though unrecorded immune exposures were likely present. CMV serostatus was recorded as positive for roughly 290 and negative for about 50% of the roughly 700 cohort members, whereas no CMV serostatus was recorded for the donor in question. Every donor gave a peripheral blood sample, and the peripheral blood mononuclear cells from that sample were used for TCR beta sequencing. Genomic DNA was extracted from the blood cell samples with the Qiagen DNeasy Blood Extraction Kit. Library preparation employed the immunoSEQ multiplex PCR assay. A mixture of 60 forward primers for TCR Vbeta segments and 13 reverse primers for TCR Jbeta segments was used in the multiplex PCR. A multiplex PCR assay on genomic DNA amplified the CDR3 region of rearranged TCR beta genes. The amplified TCR beta libraries were sequenced on the Illumina HiSeq System as 87-base-pair reads. Turning to the authors' computational methods: A later analysis tallied approximately 87 million unique TCR beta chains across the 610 or so repertoires, and 10 million to 11 million of those chains were shared by two or more donors. Raw reads were error-corrected and collapsed into unique sequences with a nearest-neighbor algorithm that merged closely related sequences to remove PCR and sequencing errors. Alignment of CDR3 sequences to IMGT reference sequences was used to assign V, D and J gene segments. For a sequence to be retained, a match of at least six nucleotides was required to both a V gene segment and a J gene segment. Rearrangements were called productive when the CDR3 lacked stop codons and stayed in frame with V and J; all others were non-productive. Following IMGT convention, CDR3 was defined as the stretch from the second conserved V-encoded cysteine up to the conserved J-encoded phenylalanine. Sequences without an unambiguous match to a single V gene segment were excluded from the earlier analysis of several hundred of the donors. In an earlier analysis of about 590 of the donors, a V segment was called functional when productive rearrangements were above 56.7%, and segregating when the standard deviation between donors exceeded 5%. To diagnose cytomegalovirus status from the catalog of TCR beta chain sequences, a statistical classification framework was built. V and J gene assignment, in a later analysis, came from comparing TCR nucleotide sequences with IMGT/GENE-DB human TR gene sequences. The TCRdist pipeline was used in a later analysis to assign CDR3 sequences and most-parsimonious VDJ recombination scenarios. In a later analysis, each TCR beta chain was defined by its CDR3 amino acid sequence together with its V-gene family, and reads without a unique V-gene family were excluded. To address suspected cross-contamination and a sequencing artifact, a later analysis removed around 590 highly shared, low-generation-probability nucleotide sequences. In a later analysis, a clonal expansion index was calculated for each public chain from normalized within-repertoire ranks of inferred template counts. A later analysis computed generation probabilities with a VDJ recombination model fitted to out-of-frame rearrangements, and checked the results against IGoR. A later analysis scored TCR-TCR, TCR-HLA and TCR-CMV co-occurrence with hypergeometric tests, applying a repertoire-size bias correction to TCR pairs. To estimate false discovery rates, a later analysis permuted the HLA or CMV assignments 20 times. In a later analysis, co-occurring TCRs were grouped using DBSCAN, with TCRdist sequence similarity added in when clustering inside HLA-allele-positive subsets. Repertoires with fewer than 30,000 or more than 120,000 public chains were left out of co-occurrence clustering, as were a handful of repertoires with anomalous nucleotide sharing. This is the immuneACCESS table as TCRdb keeps it, with only in-frame sequences that have V and J called. A part of the clones is gone; compared with another copy, unresolved V genes explain less than half, and the rest is unexplained. Clone size and the V and J calls come from that table; the DNA yielded D and trimming. This sample gives roughly 100,000 clones in total; roughly 77% of them show up just once. The top ten constitute about a tenth of the sample.

The paper as a whole reports these results and caveats: When HLA alleles, especially DR and DQ, strongly co-occurred, TCR associations were difficult to assign to individual alleles. In a later analysis, the rate of TCR association differed among HLA loci, with DRB1 alleles having the most associated TCRs and HLA-C alleles having the fewest. Linkage disequilibrium might explain the correlated functional status among segregating V segments, but an unknown experimental factor could not be ruled out. Around 16 rarely observed V segments, including chromosome 9 orphons, were excluded from the earlier analysis of several hundred of the donors because counts were too low. Specific HLA alleles were associated with around 18,000 TCR beta sequences at a false discovery rate of 0.05 in a later analysis. Because HLA typing was missing for some donors at each locus, association tests included only the typed subset. V-gene and J-gene trimming of TCR beta chains was associated with a missense DCLRE1C variant in a later genetic analysis, and the association was replicated in an independent cohort. The study listed approximately 160 TCR beta chains as associated with cytomegalovirus. A group of highly shared sequence variants was considered likely to be a technical artifact of the sequencing pipeline. According to a later analysis, most CMV-associated TCR beta chains appeared to be HLA-restricted, and the HLA associations seemed to be driven largely by CMV exposure. Across donors, most TCR sequences were observed very rarely, whereas some public TCRs were present in many individuals. A later analysis reported that several top co-occurrence clusters appeared linked to parvovirus B19, influenza, CMV and Epstein-Barr virus. The only immune exposure information available for the cohort was CMV serostatus. In a later genetic analysis, fewer N-insertions in productive TCRs were reported among donors in an Asian-associated ancestry cluster than the roughly 700-donor mean. An earlier analysis of approximately 570 of the donors showed that most TCR beta V segments appeared in productive rearrangements either about 87% or about 30% of the time, which broadly matched IMGT annotations. The presence/absence analyses assumed that sequencing depth was roughly uniform across donors, and that assumption may not be true. It was suggested by the authors that the approach could potentially be generalized to other disease states and immunological phenotypes. A few of the identified cytomegalovirus-associated TCR beta chains were confirmed in vitro to be specific for cytomegalovirus antigens. A further reported finding was that TCR beta sequences accurately predicted the HLA-A and HLA-B alleles for most subjects in the first cohort. Compared with equally common non-associated chains, HLA-associated TCR beta chains in a later analysis were more clonally expanded and had lower generation probabilities. Some IMGT-functional V segments, including TRBV6-2 and TRBV6-3, could not be distinguished by the 87-base-pair reads and were therefore excluded. Cytomegalovirus status was reported to be diagnosed by the classifier with high specificity and sensitivity in both the original and validation cohorts. The cohort was sequenced for TCR beta chains only, and without alpha or paired-chain data the features that could be detected were limited.

A few counts support this clone. No antigen is known for it. Per-base quality was not reported, and no clone a single base away is much larger than it. V was cut back by 0 bases and J by 1 base, leaving a gap of 10 bases between them. For CDR1 and CDR2, the germline V gene (reference sequence) lists LNHNV and YYDKDF. The CDR3 measures 16 amino acids from cysteine to phenylalanine. Of all the DNA, just the CDR3 is kept, 48 bases in frame from base 1. The sample consisted of PBMCs. The receptor chain draws on TRBV15 and TRBJ1-5, and the D gene may be TRBD1, 5 bases matching. The TCR comes from a human donor in good health. The DNA sequence is as follows: TGTGCCACCAGCAGAGATCGGGCAGGGAGCAATCAGCCCCAGCATTTT. Protein translation: CATSRDRAGSNQPQHF.